Reported below is one T cell receptor beta chain. V shed 1 base, J shed 1 base, and the junction held 3 bases outside the gene matches. The length of the CDR3 is 15 residues. Per the germline V gene, CDR1 is SSHAT and CDR2 is FNYEAQ (reference sequence). These data are taken from a study of blood T cell repertoires in COVID-19. Some clones are missing from TCRdb's copy, which holds only in-frame ones; the method was immunoSEQ multiplex PCR. The table has roughly 40,000 clones, more than 65% seen once; the top ten hold around 32%. The sample taken for sequencing was peripheral blood. This receptor was identified in a man aged 80 or over with active or convalescent COVID-19. The chain couples TRBV7-7 to TRBJ2-5, with 7 bases lining up with TRBD2. The DNA of the CDR3 is TGTGCCAGCAGCTTAGACGGGAGGAGCCAAGAGACCCAGTACTTC. Protein: CASSLDGRSQETQYF.